These 3 T cell receptor beta chains were sequenced from one sample in a study of response to subunit inactivated influenza vaccine. Each CDR3 protein gets one entry after TCRdb re-called the RT-PCR reads with MiXCR. The sample includes about 700,000 distinct CDR3 sequences, approximately 14% of them seen just once. Sample: PBMCs from blood, taken less than 15 days before vaccination. The receptor source for this set is a man between 45 and 60 years old who received an inactivated influenza vaccine.

The chain recombines TRBV19 with TRBJ1-5; weak D call: TRBD1 (6 bases). V shed 7 bases and J shed 4 bases, with 14 bases lying between them. From germline, CDR1 is LNHDA and CDR2 SQIVND (reference sequence). CDR3 length: 14 residues. CDR3 amino acids: CASNTGMSNQPQHF. CDR3 coding DNA: TGTGCCAGTAATACAGGGATGAGTAATCAGCCCCAGCATTTT.

This clonotype was found a few times. The genes are TRBV27 and TRBJ2-1; TRBD2 might be the D (5 bases). V dropped 1 base and J dropped 9 bases, with 16 bases sitting between them. This CDR3 is built from 15 residues. Germline assignment: CDR1 MNHEY and CDR2 SMNVEV (reference sequence). CDR3 region: CASSLFGLEGGEQFF. The CDR3 region has the DNA TGTGCCAGCAGTTTATTCGGCCTAGAGGGCGGTGAGCAGTTCTTC.

This clonotype has just a few counts. The chain combines TRBV11-1 with TRBJ2-5, with D maybe TRBD1 (7 bases). The length of the CDR3 is 14 residues. Germline CDR1 SGHAT, CDR2 FQDESV (reference sequence). Trimming shortened V by 5 bases and J by 6 bases, and 16 bases separated the two germline ends. The chain's CDR3 is CASSDREARKTQYF. The CDR3 DNA reads as TGTGCCAGCAGCGACAGGGAGGCTAGGAAGACCCAGTACTTC.